The 23 T cell receptor beta chains listed next were all sequenced from one sample in a study of shared clonotypes between healthy human individuals. TCRdb keeps only in-frame clones here, not all; method: immunoSEQ multiplex PCR. The table has about 770,000 clones, 72% seen once; the top ten hold over 1.5%. The sample comprised memory CD4+ T cells sorted from blood. Described subset: CD45RA-negative fraction. The receptors were sampled from a woman in her 30s in good health.

The chain combines TRBV9 with TRBJ1-1, with a weak D call TRBD1 (6 bases). Germline V gene sequence: CDR1 SGDLS, CDR2 YYNGEE. V was pared by 6 bases and J by 3 bases, with 9 bases between. The CDR3 totals 12 residues. The CDR3: CASNGGDTEAFF. As DNA, the CDR3 is TGTGCCAGCAACGGGGGCGACACTGAAGCTTTCTTT.

This chain uses TRBV5-4 with TRBJ1-6; D is uncertain. Looked up from germline, CDR1 is SGHNT and CDR2 is YYREEE (reference sequence). This CDR3 is built from 14 residues. Trimming took 3 bases from V and 5 from J, leaving 9 bases between them. The CDR3: CASSSLLDNSPLHF. CDR3 coding DNA: TGTGCCAGCAGCTCGCTTCTGGATAATTCACCCCTCCACTTT.

The rearrangement links TRBV29-1 to TRBJ2-1, with a weak D call TRBD1 (6 bases). Germline CDR1 reads SQVTM; CDR2 reads ANQGSEA. This CDR3 spans 13 amino acids. V was shortened by 4 bases and J by 8 bases, with 15 bases between the two germline ends. The CDR3: CSVAGGGFDEQFF. The CDR3 DNA reads as TGCAGCGTTGCTGGGGGCGGATTCGATGAGCAGTTCTTC.

There are a few counts of this clone. The chain couples TRBV20-1 to TRBJ2-3; D gene ambiguous. The CDR3 spans 8 residues. Germline values: CDR1 DFQATT, CDR2 SNEGSKA (reference sequence). The CDR3 coding sequence is TGCAGCTCTGGTACGCAGTATTTT. The encoded protein is CSSGTQYF.

This clone has a handful of counts. The genes are TRBV29-1 and TRBJ1-2; 7 nucleotides agree with TRBD1. CDR3 size: 14 residues. The V gene end was trimmed by 7 bases and the J gene end by 4 bases; junction bases not matched to a gene: 12. Germline V gene sequence: CDR1 SQVTM, CDR2 ANQGSEA. Here the CDR3 reads CSANRGRPPYGYTF. The DNA of the CDR3 is TGCAGCGCTAACAGGGGACGCCCCCCCTATGGCTACACCTTC. Using reference TRBV29-1 and TRBJ1-2 for the parts outside the CDR3, the full variable domain is SAVISQKPSRDICQRGTSLTIQCQVDSQVTMMFWYRQQPGQSLTLIATANQGSEATYESGFVIDKFPISRPNLTFSTLTVSNMSPEDSSIYLCSANRGRPPYGYTFGSGTRLTVV.

The V call is TRBV28, the J call TRBJ1-5, with D hard to call. The germline V gene has CDR1 MDHEN and CDR2 SYDVKM. This CDR3 has 12 residues. Trimming left V 6 bases short and J 1 base short, with 4 bases between. The CDR3 loop reads CASRASNQPQHF. As DNA, the CDR3 is TGTGCCAGCAGGGCAAGCAATCAGCCCCAGCATTTT.

The table lists this clone with a count of one. The genes are TRBV7-8 and TRBJ2-1; TRBD2 matches at 12 bases. The CDR3 has 16 residues. J gave up 10 bases and V 1 base, and 8 bases lay outside the gene matches. Germline V gene sequence: CDR1 SGHVS, CDR2 FQNEAQ. This CDR3 reads CASSLVGLAGSREQFF. DNA for the CDR3: TGTGCCAGCAGCTTAGTCGGACTAGCGGGATCGCGGGAGCAGTTCTTC.

The chain joins TRBV27 to TRBJ1-1, with D possibly matching TRBD1 (6 bases). The CDR3 is 13 amino acids. Germline V gene data show CDR1 as MNHEY and CDR2 as SMNVEV (reference sequence). The germline V and J ends were trimmed by 3 bases and 6 bases, with 11 bases remaining between them. In DNA, the CDR3 is TGTGCCAGCAGTTTCACCGGGGGCCCTGAAGCTTTCTTT. This gives the protein CASSFTGGPEAFF.

In its sample, this clone was seen many times. J is TRBJ2-1 and V is TRBV28; 14 nucleotides agree with TRBD2. The CDR3 spans 17 residues. V lost 6 bases, J lost 3 bases, and 7 bases stayed unmatched. CDR1 and CDR2 from the germline V gene are MDHEN and SYDVKM. This CDR3 is CASRAGTSGRDYNEQFF. The DNA of the CDR3 is TGTGCCAGCAGAGCCGGGACTAGCGGGAGAGACTACAATGAGCAGTTCTTC.

The gene calls are TRBV5-8 and TRBJ1-5; TRBD1 agrees at 9 bases. Trimming cost V 4 bases and J 5 bases; bases outside gene matches: 7. CDR1 is SGHTS, CDR2 YDEGEE, per germline. The CDR3 runs 15 residues. The CDR3 coding sequence is TGTGCCAGCAGCCCTGGGACAGGGATTGATCAGCCCCAGCATTTT. Its protein is CASSPGTGIDQPQHF.

This clone has a handful of counts. The genes are TRBV18 and TRBJ2-3; TRBD2 matches at 8 bases. Germline CDR1 is KGHSH and CDR2 is LQKENI. V was pared by 4 bases and J by 4 bases, with 4 bases of the junction left unmatched. The CDR3 loop spans 14 amino acids. CDR3 sequence (DNA): TGTGCCAGCTCACTATTTAGCGGGGCAGATACGCAGTATTTT. Translation gives CASSLFSGADTQYF. Supplemented by reference TRBV18 and TRBJ2-3, the full variable domain reads NAGVMQNPRHLVRRRGQEARLRCSPMKGHSHVYWYRQLPEEGLKFMVYLQKENIIDESGMPKERFSAEFPKEGPSILRIQQVVRGDSAAYFCASSLFSGADTQYFGPGTRLTVL.

The CDR3 sequence is CASATASGTDTQYF. The CDR3 region has the DNA TGTGCCAGCGCTACGGCTAGCGGAACAGATACGCAGTATTTT. V is TRBV5-6 and J is TRBJ2-3; 7 positions agree with TRBD2. V shed 7 bases, J shed 3 bases, and the junction held 8 bases outside the gene matches. The CDR3 totals 14 residues. Germline CDR1 is SGHDT and CDR2 is YYEEEE.

The count of this clone is one. V and J are TRBV7-2 and TRBJ2-7; D is undetermined. Germline CDR1 and CDR2: SGHTA and FQGNSA. The CDR3 spans 12 residues. Trimming took 1 base from V and 5 from J, leaving 6 bases between them. The CDR3 loop is CASSLDVDEQYF. DNA of the CDR3: TGTGCCAGCAGCTTAGATGTGGACGAGCAGTACTTC.

The CDR3 loop reads CASSLVRGQGLYGYTF. The CDR3 DNA sequence: TGTGCCAGCAGCTTAGTGAGGGGACAGGGTCTCTATGGCTACACCTTC. This sequence joins TRBV11-2 and TRBJ1-2; 9 positions agree with TRBD1. The germline gives CDR1 SGHAT, CDR2 FQNNGV. This CDR3 has 16 residues. With 1 base clipped from V and 4 bases from J, the junction kept 7 bases outside the gene matches.

This clone showed up just once. The chain couples TRBV18 to TRBJ2-5; D is unclear. The DNA end is more similar to TRBJ2-7, so the J call may be wrong. Germline V gene data show CDR1 as KGHSH and CDR2 as LQKENI. The CDR3 is 12 amino acids. The CDR3 coding sequence is TGTGCCAGCTCACCAGAGACCTACGAGCAGTACTTC. It is translated as CASSPETYEQYF.

The V call is TRBV28, the J call TRBJ2-2; D perhaps matches TRBD2 (6 bases). Trimming took off 6 bases at V and 2 bases at J, with 19 bases between the two ends. The CDR3 runs 17 residues. Germline V CDR1 and CDR2: MDHEN, SYDVKM. CDR3 nucleotide sequence: TGTGCCAGCAGCGCAATGCTGGGAGGTCGCAACACCGGGGAGCTGTTTTTT. This sequence encodes CASSAMLGGRNTGELFF.

This clone was counted a few times. The chain is built from TRBV29-1 and TRBJ2-2; the D gene is possibly TRBD1 (5 bases). The V end lost 4 bases, the J end lost 4 bases, and 13 bases lay between the germline ends. CDR3 size: 14 residues. From germline, CDR1 is SQVTM and CDR2 ANQGSEA. The DNA for the CDR3 is TGCAGCGTTGCCAGGGCACACGGCACCGGGGAGCTGTTTTTT. This sequence encodes CSVARAHGTGELFF.

The count of this clone is one. The chain has TRBV5-6 and TRBJ2-6; D remains unclear. The CDR3 is 17 residues long. The germline gives CDR1 SGHDT, CDR2 YYEEEE. V was cut by 2 bases and J by 1 base, with 13 bases left in between. CDR3 sequence: CASSLTVGGSGANVLTF. CDR3 in DNA: TGTGCCAGCAGCTTAACAGTAGGTGGGTCTGGGGCCAACGTCCTGACTTTC. Supplemented by reference TRBV5-6 and TRBJ2-6, the full variable domain reads DAGVTQSPTHLIKTRGQQVTLRCSPKSGHDTVSWYQQALGQGPQFIFQYYEEEERQRGNFPDRFSGHQFPNYSSELNVNALLLGDSALYLCASSLTVGGSGANVLTFGAGSRLTVL.

The CDR3 is CAFSLRGGVLIEQFF. CDR3 coding DNA: TGTGCCTTTTCCCTCCGGGGCGGAGTACTAATTGAGCAGTTCTTC. The chain carries TRBV6-5 and TRBJ2-1, with D perhaps matching TRBD1 or TRBD2 (5 bases each). The CDR3 extends over 15 amino acids. V was trimmed by 11 bases and J by 9 bases, leaving 26 bases between them. CDR1 is MNHEY, CDR2 SVGAGI, per germline.

The chain's CDR3 is CASSDPTGNQPQHF. CDR3 DNA: TGTGCCAGCAGTGACCCCACCGGCAATCAGCCCCAGCATTTT. This rearrangement joins TRBV6-1 to TRBJ1-5; D not resolved. The CDR3 totals 14 residues. From germline, CDR1 is MNHNS and CDR2 SASEGT. The V gene lost 3 bases and the J gene lost 2 bases, with 8 bases spanning the gap.

Only one count was recorded for this clone. The rearrangement joins TRBV7-9 to TRBJ2-1; unclear D gene. CDR1 is SEHNR, CDR2 FQNEAQ, per germline (reference sequence). The CDR3 is 12 residues long. Between the trimmed V and J ends, which lost 4 bases and 7 bases, there was a span of 8 bases. CDR3 sequence: CASSSTVNEQFF. In DNA, the CDR3 is TGTGCCAGCAGCTCGACGGTTAATGAGCAGTTCTTC.

The chain joins TRBV5-5 to TRBJ1-5; TRBD1 might be the D (5 bases). Germline assignment: CDR1 SGHKS and CDR2 YYEKEE (reference sequence). CDR3 length equals 16 residues. Trimming stripped 0 bases from V and 6 bases from J, with 16 bases between. CDR3 coding DNA: TGTGCCAGCAGCTTGGAGGGGACCGCCTCGAGTCAGCCCCAGCATTTT. It codes for CASSLEGTASSQPQHF.

V is TRBV7-2 and J is TRBJ2-7; 11 bases fit TRBD2. The germline CDR1 and CDR2 sequences are SGHTA and FQGNSA. The CDR3 has 16 amino acids. V was clipped by 2 bases and J by 2 bases; unmatched bases: 5. The CDR3 spells CASSLTGTSGTYEQYF. Here the CDR3 DNA reads TGTGCCAGCAGCTTAACCGGGACTAGCGGTACCTACGAGCAGTACTTC.